This T cell receptor beta chain comes out of a study of shared clonotypes between healthy human individuals. The data were produced by immunoSEQ multiplex PCR, yet TCRdb's version contains in-frame clones alone and is incomplete. The sample holds some 1,900,000 clones; about 94% are singletons and the top ten take around 1%. Study conclusions and caveats: Shared clonotypes across all four donors exceeded non-shared ones in generation probability. Some naive CD4 clonotypes, roughly 5%, turned up in common across a few donors.

Naive CD8 cells lacked CD45RO, underwent positive selection for CCR7 and left out terminally differentiated effector memory CD45RA+ cells. CDR1 and CDR2 from the germline V gene are LGHNA and YSLEER. The ends were cut back, 0 bases at V and 4 bases at J, with 3 bases in the middle. The CDR3 loop spans 13 amino acids. This clone was counted once. Its antigen is not identified. Other DNA sequences in the same sample also yield this CDR3. The receptor was derived from a man aged 18 to 29 in good health. The chain employs TRBV4-3 and TRBJ2-2; D not resolved. Specimen: naive CD8+ T cells sorted from blood. In DNA, the CDR3 is TGCGCCAGCAGCCAAGACCGCACCGGGGAGCTGTTTTTT. Its protein is CASSQDRTGELFF.